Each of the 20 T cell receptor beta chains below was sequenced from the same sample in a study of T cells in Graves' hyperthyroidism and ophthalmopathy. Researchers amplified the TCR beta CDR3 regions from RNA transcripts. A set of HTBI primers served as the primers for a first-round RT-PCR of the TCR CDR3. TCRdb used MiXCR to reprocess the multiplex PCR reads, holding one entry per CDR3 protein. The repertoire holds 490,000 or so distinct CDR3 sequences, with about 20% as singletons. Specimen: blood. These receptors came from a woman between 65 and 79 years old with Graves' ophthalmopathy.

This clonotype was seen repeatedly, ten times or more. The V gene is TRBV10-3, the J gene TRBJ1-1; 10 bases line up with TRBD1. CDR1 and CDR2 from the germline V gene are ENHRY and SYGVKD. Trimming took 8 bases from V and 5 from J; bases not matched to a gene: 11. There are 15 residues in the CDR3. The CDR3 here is CAIRGQGVLSTEAFF. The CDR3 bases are TGTGCCATCCGAGGACAGGGGGTTTTGAGTACTGAAGCTTTCTTT.

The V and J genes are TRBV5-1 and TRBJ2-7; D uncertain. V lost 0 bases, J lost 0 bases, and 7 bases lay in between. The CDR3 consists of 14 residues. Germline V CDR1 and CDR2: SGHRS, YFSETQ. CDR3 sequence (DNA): TGCGCCAGCAGCTTGGAACCAGGCTCCTACGAGCAGTACTTC. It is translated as CASSLEPGSYEQYF.

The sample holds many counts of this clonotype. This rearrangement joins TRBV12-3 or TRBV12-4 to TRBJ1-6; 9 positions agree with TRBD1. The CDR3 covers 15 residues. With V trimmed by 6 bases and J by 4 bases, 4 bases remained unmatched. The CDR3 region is CASSTGGAYNSPLHF. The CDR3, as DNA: TGTGCCAGCAGCACAGGGGGCGCGTATAATTCACCCCTCCACTTT.

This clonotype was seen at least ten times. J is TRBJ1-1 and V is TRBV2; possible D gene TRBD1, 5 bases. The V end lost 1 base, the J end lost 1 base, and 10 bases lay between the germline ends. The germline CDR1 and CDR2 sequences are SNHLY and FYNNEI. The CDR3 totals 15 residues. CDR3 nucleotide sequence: TGTGCCAGCAGTGAAGGGACACCTGCGAACACTGAAGCTTTCTTT. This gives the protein CASSEGTPANTEAFF.

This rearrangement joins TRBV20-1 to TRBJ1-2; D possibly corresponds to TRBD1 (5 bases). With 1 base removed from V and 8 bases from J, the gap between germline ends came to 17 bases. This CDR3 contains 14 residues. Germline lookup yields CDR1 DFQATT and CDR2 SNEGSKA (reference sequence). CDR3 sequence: CSARVVRVLEGYTF. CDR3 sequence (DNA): TGCAGTGCTAGAGTTGTCAGGGTGTTGGAAGGCTACACCTTC.

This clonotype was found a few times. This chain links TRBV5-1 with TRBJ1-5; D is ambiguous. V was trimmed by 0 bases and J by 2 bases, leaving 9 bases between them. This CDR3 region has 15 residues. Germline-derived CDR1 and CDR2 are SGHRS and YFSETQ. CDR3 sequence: CASSLEGFGNQPQHF. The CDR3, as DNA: TGCGCCAGCAGCTTGGAGGGTTTTGGCAATCAGCCCCAGCATTTT.

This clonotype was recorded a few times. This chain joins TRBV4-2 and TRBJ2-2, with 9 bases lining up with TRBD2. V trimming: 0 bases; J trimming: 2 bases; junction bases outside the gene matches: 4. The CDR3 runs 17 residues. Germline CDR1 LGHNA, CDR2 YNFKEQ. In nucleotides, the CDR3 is TGTGCCAGCAGCCAAGATGTAGCGGGAGAAAACACCGGGGAGCTGTTTTTT. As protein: CASSQDVAGENTGELFF.

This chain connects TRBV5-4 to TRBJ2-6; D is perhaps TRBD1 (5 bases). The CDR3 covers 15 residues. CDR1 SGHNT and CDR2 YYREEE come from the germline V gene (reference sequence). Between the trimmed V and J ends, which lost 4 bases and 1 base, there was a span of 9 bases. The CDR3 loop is CASSQDRSGANVLTF. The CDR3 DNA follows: TGTGCCAGCAGCCAAGACAGATCTGGGGCCAACGTCCTGACTTTC.

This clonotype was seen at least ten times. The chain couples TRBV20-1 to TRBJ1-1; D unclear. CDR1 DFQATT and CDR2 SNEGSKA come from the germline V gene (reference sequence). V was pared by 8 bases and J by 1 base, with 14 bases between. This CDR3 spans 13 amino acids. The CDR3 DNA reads TGCAGTACCCTGAGGGCGGGGAACACTGAAGCTTTCTTT. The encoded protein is CSTLRAGNTEAFF.

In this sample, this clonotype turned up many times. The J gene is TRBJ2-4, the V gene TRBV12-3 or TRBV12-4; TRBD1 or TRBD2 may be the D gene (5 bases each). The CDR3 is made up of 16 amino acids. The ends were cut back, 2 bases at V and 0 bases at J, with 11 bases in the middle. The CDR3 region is CASSLIGTGAKNIQYF. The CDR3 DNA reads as TGTGCCAGCAGTTTAATTGGGACGGGAGCCAAAAACATTCAGTACTTC.

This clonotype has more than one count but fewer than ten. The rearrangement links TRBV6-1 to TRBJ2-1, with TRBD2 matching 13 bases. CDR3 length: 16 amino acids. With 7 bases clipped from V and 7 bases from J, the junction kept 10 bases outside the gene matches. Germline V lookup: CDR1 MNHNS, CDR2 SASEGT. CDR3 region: CASTGLAGAPGNEQFF. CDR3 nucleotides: TGTGCCAGCACCGGACTAGCGGGAGCGCCGGGGAATGAGCAGTTCTTC.

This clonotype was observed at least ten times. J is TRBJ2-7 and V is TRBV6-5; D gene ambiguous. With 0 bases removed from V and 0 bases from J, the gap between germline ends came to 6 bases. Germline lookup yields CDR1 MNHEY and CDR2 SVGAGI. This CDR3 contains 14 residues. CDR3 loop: CASSYSRNSYEQYF. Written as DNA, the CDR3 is TGTGCCAGCAGTTACTCCCGCAACTCCTACGAGCAGTACTTC.

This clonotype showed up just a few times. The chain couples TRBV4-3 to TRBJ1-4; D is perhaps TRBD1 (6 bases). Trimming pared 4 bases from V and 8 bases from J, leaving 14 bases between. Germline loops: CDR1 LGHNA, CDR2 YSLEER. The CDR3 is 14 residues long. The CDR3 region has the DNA TGCGCCAGCAGCCGAACAGGGACGAGGGAAAAACTGTTTTTT. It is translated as CASSRTGTREKLFF.

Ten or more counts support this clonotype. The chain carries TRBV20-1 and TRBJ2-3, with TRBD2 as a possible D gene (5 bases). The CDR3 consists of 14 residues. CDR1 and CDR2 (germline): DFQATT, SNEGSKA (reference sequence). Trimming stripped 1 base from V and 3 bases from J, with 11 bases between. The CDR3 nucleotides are TGCAGTGCTAGAGGCACGGGGTGGACAGATACGCAGTATTTT. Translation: CSARGTGWTDTQYF.

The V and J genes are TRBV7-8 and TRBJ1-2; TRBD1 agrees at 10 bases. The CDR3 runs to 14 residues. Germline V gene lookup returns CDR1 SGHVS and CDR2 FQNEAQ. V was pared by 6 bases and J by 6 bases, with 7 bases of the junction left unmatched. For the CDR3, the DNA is TGTGCCAGCAGGGACAGGGGGGTCCCGGATGGCTACACCTTC. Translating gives CASRDRGVPDGYTF.

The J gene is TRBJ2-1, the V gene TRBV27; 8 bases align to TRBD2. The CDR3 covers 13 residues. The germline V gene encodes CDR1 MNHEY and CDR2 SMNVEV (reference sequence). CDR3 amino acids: CVSVAGWGNEQFF. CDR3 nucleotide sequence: TGTGTCTCGGTAGCGGGATGGGGAAATGAGCAGTTCTTC.

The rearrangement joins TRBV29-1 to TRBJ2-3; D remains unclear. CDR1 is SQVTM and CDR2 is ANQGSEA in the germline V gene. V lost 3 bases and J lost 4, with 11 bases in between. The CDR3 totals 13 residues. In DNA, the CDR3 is TGCAGCGTTGATGGCGGAAGCGCAGATACGCAGTATTTT. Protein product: CSVDGGSADTQYF.

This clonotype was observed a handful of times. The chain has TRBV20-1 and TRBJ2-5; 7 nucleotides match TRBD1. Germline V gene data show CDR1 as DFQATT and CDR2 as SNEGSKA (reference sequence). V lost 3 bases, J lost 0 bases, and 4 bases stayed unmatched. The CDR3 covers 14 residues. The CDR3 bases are TGCAGTGCTAGGGACAGGAGGTACCAAGAGACCCAGTACTTC. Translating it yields CSARDRRYQETQYF.

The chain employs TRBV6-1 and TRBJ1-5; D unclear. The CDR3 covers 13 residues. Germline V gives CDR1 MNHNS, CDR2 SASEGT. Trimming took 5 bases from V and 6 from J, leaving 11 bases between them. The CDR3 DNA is TGTGCCAGCAGTTTAACAAGCGGTCAGCCCCAGCATTTT. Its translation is CASSLTSGQPQHF.

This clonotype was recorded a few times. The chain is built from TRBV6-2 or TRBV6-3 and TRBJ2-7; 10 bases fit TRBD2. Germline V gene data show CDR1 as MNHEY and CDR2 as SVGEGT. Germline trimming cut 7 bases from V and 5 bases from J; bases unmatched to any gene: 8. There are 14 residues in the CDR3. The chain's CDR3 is CASKFLAGVHEQYF. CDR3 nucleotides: TGTGCCAGCAAGTTTCTAGCGGGAGTCCACGAGCAGTACTTC.